This T cell receptor (beta chain) was recorded in a study of tumor and adjacent non-tumor tissue in lung cancer. Study details: The cohort had roughly 11 adenocarcinoma, a couple of squamous cell and 1 small cell patients. Some 3.9 million productive TCRbeta reads were obtained per sample on average.

The template was RNA from unsorted bulk tissue. The V gene's germline CDR1 is MNHEY and CDR2 SVGAGI. Between the trimmed V and J ends, which lost 9 bases and 6 bases, there was a span of 19 bases. The CDR3 is 14 amino acids. The library came from three nested PCR rounds adapted from ARM-PCR protocols. A single record per CDR3 protein comes from TCRdb applying MiXCR to the multiplex PCR reads. Here the sample spans 76,000 or so distinct CDR3 sequences, about two thirds being singletons. Sequencing used lung tumor tissue. The clonotype was recovered from a woman in her 70s with non-small cell lung cancer. The chain employs TRBV6-5 and TRBJ2-3; perhaps D is TRBD1 or TRBD2 (5 bases each). CDR3 nucleotide sequence: TGTGCCAGTAGACCATGGGGGAACATCGATACGCAGTATTTT. Its protein is CASRPWGNIDTQYF.